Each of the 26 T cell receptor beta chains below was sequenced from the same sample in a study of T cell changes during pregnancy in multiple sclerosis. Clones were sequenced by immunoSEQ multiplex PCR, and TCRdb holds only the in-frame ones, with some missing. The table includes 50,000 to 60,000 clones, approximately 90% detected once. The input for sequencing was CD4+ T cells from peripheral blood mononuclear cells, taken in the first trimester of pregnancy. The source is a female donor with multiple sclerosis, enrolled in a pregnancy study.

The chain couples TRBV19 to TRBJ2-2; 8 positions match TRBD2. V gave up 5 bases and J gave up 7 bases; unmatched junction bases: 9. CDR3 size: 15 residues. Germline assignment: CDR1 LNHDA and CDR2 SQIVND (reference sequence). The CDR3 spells CASSPVRGGVGELFF. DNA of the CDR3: TGTGCCAGTAGTCCCGTACGGGGGGGCGTCGGGGAGCTGTTTTTT.

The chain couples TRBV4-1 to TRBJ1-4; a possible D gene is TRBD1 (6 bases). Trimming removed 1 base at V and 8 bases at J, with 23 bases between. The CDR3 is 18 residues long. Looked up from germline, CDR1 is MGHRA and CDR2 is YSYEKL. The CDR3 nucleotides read TGCGCCAGCAGCCAAGCTAGCCACTACAGGGTGGGTTCGGAAAAACTGTTTTTT. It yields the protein CASSQASHYRVGSEKLFF.

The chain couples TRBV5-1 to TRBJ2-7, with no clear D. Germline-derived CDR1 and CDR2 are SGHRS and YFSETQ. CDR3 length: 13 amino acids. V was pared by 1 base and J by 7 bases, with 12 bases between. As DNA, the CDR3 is TGCGCCAGCAGCTTGATTCCCGACGGGGAGCAGTACTTC. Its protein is CASSLIPDGEQYF.

The CDR3 nucleotides read TGTGCCAGTAGTATCCTTCTGGGGCGGGGGGGACGCAATGAGCAGTTCTTC. Translated, it gives CASSILLGRGGRNEQFF. This chain uses TRBV19 with TRBJ2-1; 9 bases are a match to TRBD2. Germline V gene data show CDR1 as LNHDA and CDR2 as SQIVND (reference sequence). The V segment lost 3 bases and the J segment 6 bases; nucleotides outside the gene matches: 12. The CDR3 extends over 17 amino acids.

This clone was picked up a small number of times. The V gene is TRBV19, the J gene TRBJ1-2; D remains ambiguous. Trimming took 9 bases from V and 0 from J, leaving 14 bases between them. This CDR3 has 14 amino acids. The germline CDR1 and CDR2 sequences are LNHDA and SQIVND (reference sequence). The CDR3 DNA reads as TGTGCCAGCCAAACACAGCATACTAACTATGGCTACACCTTC. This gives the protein CASQTQHTNYGYTF.

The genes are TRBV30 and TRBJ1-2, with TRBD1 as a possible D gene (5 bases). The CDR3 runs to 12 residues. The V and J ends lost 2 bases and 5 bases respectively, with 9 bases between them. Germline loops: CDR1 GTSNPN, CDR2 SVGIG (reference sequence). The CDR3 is CAWSKQAYGYTF. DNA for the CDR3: TGTGCCTGGAGTAAACAGGCTTATGGCTACACCTTC.

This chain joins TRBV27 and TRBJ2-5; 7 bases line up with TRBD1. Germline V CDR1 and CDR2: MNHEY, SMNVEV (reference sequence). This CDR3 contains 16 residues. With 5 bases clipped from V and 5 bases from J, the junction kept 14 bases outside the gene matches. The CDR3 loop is CASSTQVKGAGETQYF. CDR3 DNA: TGTGCCAGCAGTACCCAAGTGAAGGGGGCAGGGGAGACCCAGTACTTC.

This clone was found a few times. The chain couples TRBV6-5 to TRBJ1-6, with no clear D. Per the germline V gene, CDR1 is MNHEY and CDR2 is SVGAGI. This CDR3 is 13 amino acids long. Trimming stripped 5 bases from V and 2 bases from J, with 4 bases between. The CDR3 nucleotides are TGTGCCAGCAGTCTTACCTATAATTCACCCCTCCACTTT. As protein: CASSLTYNSPLHF.

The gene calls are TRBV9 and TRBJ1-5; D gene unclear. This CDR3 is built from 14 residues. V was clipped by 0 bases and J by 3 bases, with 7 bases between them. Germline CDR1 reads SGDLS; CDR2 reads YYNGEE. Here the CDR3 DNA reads TGTGCCAGCAGCGTAGGTGGCCTCAATCAGCCCCAGCATTTT. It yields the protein CASSVGGLNQPQHF.

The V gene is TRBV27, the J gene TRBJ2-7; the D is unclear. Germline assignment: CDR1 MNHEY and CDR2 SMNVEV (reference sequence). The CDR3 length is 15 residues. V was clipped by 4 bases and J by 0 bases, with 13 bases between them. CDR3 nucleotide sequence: TGTGCCAGCAGTTCAGTCTCCGCCCCCTCCTACGAGCAGTACTTC. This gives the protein CASSSVSAPSYEQYF.

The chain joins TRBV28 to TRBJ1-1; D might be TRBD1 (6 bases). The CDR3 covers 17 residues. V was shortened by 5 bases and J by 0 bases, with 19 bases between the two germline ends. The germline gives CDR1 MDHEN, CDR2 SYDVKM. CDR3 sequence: CASSPAVGGQMNTEAFF. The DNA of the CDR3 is TGTGCCAGCAGTCCCGCTGTCGGGGGGCAGATGAACACTGAAGCTTTCTTT.

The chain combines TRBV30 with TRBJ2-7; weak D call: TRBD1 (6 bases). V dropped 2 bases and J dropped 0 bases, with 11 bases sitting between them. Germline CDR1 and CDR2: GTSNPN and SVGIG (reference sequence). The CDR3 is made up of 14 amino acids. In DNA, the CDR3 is TGTGCCTGGAGTTTGACAGGTAGCTCCTACGAGCAGTACTTC. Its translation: CAWSLTGSSYEQYF.

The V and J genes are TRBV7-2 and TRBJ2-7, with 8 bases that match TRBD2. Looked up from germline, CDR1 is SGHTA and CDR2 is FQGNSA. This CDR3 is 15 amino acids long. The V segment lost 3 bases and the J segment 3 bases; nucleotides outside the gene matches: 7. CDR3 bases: TGTGCCAGCAGCTTCGGGGGGGCCGACTACTACGAGCAGTACTTC. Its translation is CASSFGGADYYEQYF.

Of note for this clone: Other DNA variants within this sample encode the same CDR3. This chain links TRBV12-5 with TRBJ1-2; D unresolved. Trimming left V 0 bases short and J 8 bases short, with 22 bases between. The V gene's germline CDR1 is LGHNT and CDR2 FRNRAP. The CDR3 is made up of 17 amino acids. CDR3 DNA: TGTGCTAGTGGTTTGGTACTTTCGGCGGGGATCGCGGAAGGCTACACCTTC. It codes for CASGLVLSAGIAEGYTF.

The CDR3 loop is CASSLGGLAGGSLAEQFF. The CDR3 nucleotides read TGTGCCAGCAGCTTAGGGGGACTAGCGGGAGGATCCCTTGCGGAGCAGTTCTTC. This sequence joins TRBV11-2 and TRBJ2-1, with 15 bases that match TRBD2. Per germline, CDR1 SGHAT and CDR2 FQNNGV. The trim removed 1 base at V and 10 bases at J, leaving 11 bases unmatched. The CDR3 totals 18 residues.

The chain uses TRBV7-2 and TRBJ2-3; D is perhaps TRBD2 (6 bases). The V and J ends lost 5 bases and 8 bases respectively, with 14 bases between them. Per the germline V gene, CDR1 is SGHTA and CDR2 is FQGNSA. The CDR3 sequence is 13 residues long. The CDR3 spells CASSHRDWGTQYF. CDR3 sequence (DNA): TGTGCCAGCAGCCACCGGGACTGGGGTACGCAGTATTTT.

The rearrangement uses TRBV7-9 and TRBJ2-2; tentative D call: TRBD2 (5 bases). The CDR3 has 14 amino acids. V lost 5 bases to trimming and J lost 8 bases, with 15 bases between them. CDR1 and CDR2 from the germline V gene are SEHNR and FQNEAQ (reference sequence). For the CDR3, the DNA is TGTGCCAGCAGCCCCGGACTGACTGCTGGGGAGCTGTTTTTT. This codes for CASSPGLTAGELFF.

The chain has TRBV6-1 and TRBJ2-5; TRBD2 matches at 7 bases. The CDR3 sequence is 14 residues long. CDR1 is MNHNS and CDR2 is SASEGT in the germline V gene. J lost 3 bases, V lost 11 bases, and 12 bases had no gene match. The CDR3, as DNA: TGTGCCTACCGCGGGGGAGCTGGGGAAGAGACCCAGTACTTC. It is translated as CAYRGGAGEETQYF.

The CDR3 loop reads CASSYITGNQPQHF. The CDR3 DNA sequence: TGTGCCAGCAGTTATATCACAGGGAATCAGCCCCAGCATTTT. This sequence joins TRBV6-6 and TRBJ1-5, with a tentative D call TRBD1 (6 bases). This CDR3 region has 14 residues. CDR1 is MNHNY, CDR2 SVGAGI, per germline (reference sequence). Trimming shortened V by 3 bases and J by 4 bases, and 10 bases separated the two germline ends.

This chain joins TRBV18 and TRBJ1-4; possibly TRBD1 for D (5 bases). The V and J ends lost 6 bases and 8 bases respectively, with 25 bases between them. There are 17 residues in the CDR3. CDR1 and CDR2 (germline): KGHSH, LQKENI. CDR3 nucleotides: TGTGCCAGCTCCCTCCTGGCAGGGAAGAGGTTTGGAGAAAAACTGTTTTTT. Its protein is CASSLLAGKRFGEKLFF.

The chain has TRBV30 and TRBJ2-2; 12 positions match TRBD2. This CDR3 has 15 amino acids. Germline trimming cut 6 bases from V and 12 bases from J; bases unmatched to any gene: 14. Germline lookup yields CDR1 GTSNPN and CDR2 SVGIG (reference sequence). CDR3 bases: TGTGCCTGCCCTCGGGCTAGCGGGGGGGCGGGTAAGCTGTTTTTT. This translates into CACPRASGGAGKLFF.

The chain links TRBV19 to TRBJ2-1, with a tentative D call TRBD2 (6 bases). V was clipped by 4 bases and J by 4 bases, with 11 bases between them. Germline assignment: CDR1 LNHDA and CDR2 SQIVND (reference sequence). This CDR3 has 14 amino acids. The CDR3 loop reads CASSTRDWYNEQFF. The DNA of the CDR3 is TGTGCCAGTAGTACCCGGGACTGGTACAATGAGCAGTTCTTC.

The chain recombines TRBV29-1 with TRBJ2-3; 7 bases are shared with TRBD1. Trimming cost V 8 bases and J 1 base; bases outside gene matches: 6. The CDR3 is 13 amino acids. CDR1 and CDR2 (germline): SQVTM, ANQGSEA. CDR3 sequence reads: CSTRDRRTDTQYF. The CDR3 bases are TGCAGCACCAGGGACAGACGCACAGATACGCAGTATTTT.

DNA of the CDR3: TGTGCCACGACACGGGACAGGGGAATTCCCCAGTACTTC. Residues: CATTRDRGIPQYF. The chain recombines TRBV7-9 with TRBJ2-5; 10 bases agree with TRBD1. The J segment lost 9 bases and the V segment lost 10 bases, leaving 11 bases of the junction unmatched. CDR1 is SEHNR and CDR2 is FQNEAQ in the germline V gene (reference sequence). The CDR3 is 13 amino acids.

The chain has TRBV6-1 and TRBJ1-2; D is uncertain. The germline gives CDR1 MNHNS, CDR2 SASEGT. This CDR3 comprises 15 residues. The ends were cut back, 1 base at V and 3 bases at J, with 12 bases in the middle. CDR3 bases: TGTGCCAGCAGTGAAGAGATTGCCGGGGACTATGGCTACACCTTC. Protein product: CASSEEIAGDYGYTF.

The CDR3 DNA follows: TGCGCCAGCAGCACGATACTCACAGATACGCAGTATTTT. Translation gives CASSTILTDTQYF. V and J are TRBV5-1 and TRBJ2-3; D not certain. The CDR3 has 13 residues. Trimming took off 4 bases at V and 2 bases at J, with 8 bases between the two ends. Germline V lookup: CDR1 SGHRS, CDR2 YFSETQ.